This T cell receptor beta chain came from a study of blood T cell repertoires in COVID-19. The wider study: Samples came from the United States, Italy and Spain, spanning acute and convalescent COVID-19. Sources were T cells, B-cell-depleted T cells, or PBMCs; the material itself was cDNA or gDNA.

Patients in Seattle were enrolled during active infection, then followed longitudinally. Authors' analysis steps: Reference gene primer amplification gave nucleated cell count estimates. Assay: immunoSEQ multiplex PCR; the TCRdb copy retains only in-frame clones and omits some. V and J calls and clone size follow that table, whereas D and trimming were derived from the DNA. The top ten hold 8.5% to 12% of the sample, which has some 370,000 clones, around 87% seen once. CDR3 length: 15 residues. The germline CDR1 and CDR2 sequences are MNHEY and SVGAGI. The ends were cut back, 0 bases at V and 8 bases at J, with 14 bases in the middle.

Sequenced sample: peripheral blood. This sequence joins TRBV6-5 and TRBJ2-1; D might be TRBD2 (6 bases). The sequence was collected from a woman in her 30s with COVID-19, enrolled during active disease. CDR3 sequence (DNA): TGTGCCAGCAGTTACTCGGACTACCCTAGGGATGAGCAGTTCTTC. Translation: CASSYSDYPRDEQFF.